This entry is about one TCR beta chain. These data are taken from a study of tumor-infiltrating lymphocytes in primary liver carcinoma. cDNA specific to TCR beta was made from around 450 ng of total RNA, with a constant-region primer employed for priming. Researchers made the TCR beta libraries by running three nested multiplex PCR rounds with slightly modified ARM-PCR. For approximately 10 cycles apiece, the opening two PCR rounds ran with TRBV1-TRBV30 forward primers and a C-beta reverse primer. In TCRdb, the multiplex PCR reads were re-called with MiXCR into one record per CDR3 protein. The sample carries 95,000 to 150,000 distinct CDR3 sequences, approximately 64% recorded once. CDR1 and CDR2 from the germline V gene are MNHNS and SASEGT. With 8 bases removed from V and 8 bases from J, the gap between germline ends came to 31 bases. The CDR3 has 18 residues. Unsorted bulk tissue of roughly 18-32 mg yielded co-extracted RNA and DNA.

V usage is TRBV6-1 and J usage is TRBJ1-3, with D possibly TRBD1 on 5 matching bases. The clonotype originates from a woman in her fifties or sixties with primary liver carcinoma and hepatitis B virus infection. The specimen sequenced was liver tumor tissue from sampling region 3. Regarding subset: tumor region T3, left-lateral pole. The CDR3, as DNA: TGTGCCAGCGCCAAGAGGAGGGGAACTCAGAGTCTTAGAGACACCATATATTTT. Its protein is CASAKRRGTQSLRDTIYF.